This T cell receptor beta chain was observed in a study of blood T cells in healthy people across ages. This clonotype was counted a few times. Germline V gives CDR1 SGHTA, CDR2 FQGNSA. The CDR3 is 15 amino acids. Trimming pared 1 base from V and 11 bases from J, leaving 17 bases between. The use of a sample-barcoded 5' primer and a J-beta primer mix characterized a second PCR of roughly 6 to 12 cycles. TCRdb itself ran the 5' RACE reads through MiXCR, one entry per CDR3 protein. The sample has some 1.5 million distinct CDR3 sequences, roughly 28% seen once. This chain uses TRBV7-2 with TRBJ1-4, with a weak D call TRBD1 (5 bases). Sequencing was carried out using blood. This receptor was identified in a woman between 25 and 40 years old in good health. The CDR3 DNA reads TGTGCCAGCAGCTTAGAAAGTGGGGCCTTGGGGAAACTGTTTTTT. It translates to CASSLESGALGKLFF.